The 21 T cell receptor beta chains presented below share a single source sample, sequenced in a study of T cells in narcolepsy. The table came from immunoSEQ multiplex PCR; TCRdb's copy has only in-frame clones and leaves some out. The data contain approximately 30,000 clones, about 84% of them singletons. Sequencing was carried out using CD45RA- memory CD4+ T cells from PBMCs. Source of these receptors: a human donor with narcolepsy.

The chain couples TRBV7-6 to TRBJ1-3; D possibly corresponds to TRBD1 (5 bases). V dropped 0 bases and J dropped 3 bases, with 9 bases sitting between them. CDR1 SGHVS and CDR2 FNYEAQ come from the germline V gene. CDR3 size: 15 residues. The CDR3 reads CASSLAWGDGNTIYF. Here the CDR3 DNA reads TGTGCCAGCAGCTTAGCCTGGGGGGATGGAAACACCATATATTTT.

CDR3 in amino acids: CASSLAVGYQETQYF. CDR3 in DNA: TGTGCCAGCAGCTTAGCGGTGGGGTACCAAGAGACCCAGTACTTC. The chain carries TRBV7-3 and TRBJ2-5; no definite D call. Looked up from germline, CDR1 is SGHTA and CDR2 is FQGTGA. The CDR3 is 15 residues long. Trimming removed 2 bases at V and 0 bases at J, with 10 bases between.

The chain employs TRBV5-8 and TRBJ2-7; a possible D gene is TRBD2 (5 bases). Trimming took 4 bases from V and 0 from J, leaving 14 bases between them. Germline CDR1 SGHTS, CDR2 YDEGEE. The CDR3 has 15 amino acids. This CDR3 reads CASSDPPGISYEQYF. The CDR3 nucleotides are TGTGCCAGCAGCGACCCCCCGGGGATCTCCTACGAGCAGTACTTC.

The V call is TRBV18, the J call TRBJ2-3; 7 bases are a match to TRBD1. Per the germline V gene, CDR1 is KGHSH and CDR2 is LQKENI. The CDR3 covers 17 residues. With 1 base clipped from V and 5 bases from J, the junction kept 12 bases outside the gene matches. The CDR3 DNA reads as TGTGCCAGCTCACCACTCGGTCGAGGGGGCCAAGGAGATACGCAGTATTTT. This gives the protein CASSPLGRGGQGDTQYF.

The chain combines TRBV7-9 with TRBJ2-1; 11 bases align to TRBD2. V lost 5 bases, J lost 5 bases, and 5 bases stayed unmatched. CDR3 length: 15 amino acids. CDR1 and CDR2 (germline): SEHNR, FQNEAQ (reference sequence). For the CDR3, the DNA is TGTGCCAGCAGCCCTCGACTAGCGGGGAACAATGAGCAGTTCTTC. Protein product: CASSPRLAGNNEQFF.

The chain employs TRBV19 and TRBJ2-7, with a weak D call TRBD1 (6 bases). Germline-derived CDR1 and CDR2 are LNHDA and SQIVND (reference sequence). V shed 3 bases and J shed 2 bases, with 14 bases lying between them. There are 15 residues in the CDR3. The CDR3 region is CASSIGLTGTYEQYF. CDR3 sequence (DNA): TGTGCCAGTAGTATTGGTCTCACAGGGACCTACGAGCAGTACTTC.

In its sample, this clone was seen once. This chain uses TRBV5-1 with TRBJ2-7; D is uncertain. Trimming shortened V by 3 bases and J by 5 bases, and 12 bases separated the two germline ends. The V gene's germline CDR1 is SGHRS and CDR2 YFSETQ. This CDR3 has 13 amino acids. CDR3 coding DNA: TGCGCCAGCAGCTCCTCCGCCCTGGACGAGCAGTACTTC. Protein sequence: CASSSSALDEQYF.

The gene calls are TRBV9 and TRBJ2-3; D gene unclear. The germline CDR1 and CDR2 sequences are SGDLS and YYNGEE. Trimming removed 2 bases from V and 6 bases from J, with 7 bases in between. The CDR3 is 12 amino acids. CDR3 sequence: CASSVGFDTQYF. CDR3 DNA: TGTGCCAGCAGCGTGGGTTTCGATACGCAGTATTTT.

In its sample, this clone was seen a few times. The chain carries TRBV29-1 and TRBJ2-3, with 9 bases matching TRBD2. This CDR3 contains 14 residues. Trimming at V came to 3 bases and at J to 4 bases, leaving 5 bases not matched to a gene. The germline V gene has CDR1 SQVTM and CDR2 ANQGSEA. The CDR3 DNA follows: TGCAGCGTTGACGCGGGGGGGAATGCAGATACGCAGTATTTT. It specifies CSVDAGGNADTQYF.

For the CDR3, the DNA is TGTGCCAGCGTCCCCCTAGCGGGGCGGGGAGAGACCCAGTACTTC. This encodes CASVPLAGRGETQYF. V gene TRBV6-6 combines with J gene TRBJ2-5; TRBD2 agrees at 9 bases. This CDR3 spans 15 amino acids. Trimming took 8 bases from V and 4 from J; bases not matched to a gene: 11. Looked up from germline, CDR1 is MNHNY and CDR2 is SVGAGI (reference sequence).

This sequence joins TRBV11-2 and TRBJ2-2; 8 nucleotides match TRBD1. This CDR3 has 14 residues. The V gene's germline CDR1 is SGHAT and CDR2 FQNNGV. Trimming removed 4 bases from V and 5 bases from J; junction bases left unmatched: 3. The CDR3 here is CASSSRGRTGELFF. CDR3 DNA: TGTGCCAGCAGCTCCAGGGGGCGGACCGGGGAGCTGTTTTTT.

The chain couples TRBV18 to TRBJ2-1; the D gene could be TRBD1 or TRBD2 (7 bases each). The CDR3 contains 16 residues. Germline V lookup: CDR1 KGHSH, CDR2 LQKENI. Trimming cost V 2 bases and J 7 bases, with 18 bases left between them. The CDR3 DNA is TGTGCCAGCTCACCATCACGGTTGCAGGGGGGGAATGAGCAGTTCTTC. The encoded protein is CASSPSRLQGGNEQFF.

This clone was counted only a few times. V is TRBV2 and J is TRBJ1-1; D ambiguous. Germline V CDR1 and CDR2: SNHLY, FYNNEI. The CDR3 consists of 16 residues. The V end lost 0 bases, the J end lost 4 bases, and 15 bases lay between the germline ends. CDR3 DNA sequence: TGTGCCAGCAGTGAAGCGTTAAGGGATGGAGGCACTGAAGCTTTCTTT. Amino acids: CASSEALRDGGTEAFF.

This clone turned up a few times. This rearrangement joins TRBV11-2 to TRBJ2-5; 9 nucleotides agree with TRBD2. The V and J ends lost 5 bases and 5 bases, in that order; junction bases with no gene match: 6. Germline assignment: CDR1 SGHAT and CDR2 FQNNGV. CDR3 length: 14 amino acids. CDR3 bases: TGTGCCAGCAGCCCTAGACTAGCGGTGGAGACCCAGTACTTC. Residues: CASSPRLAVETQYF.

The chain is built from TRBV7-2 and TRBJ2-2; TRBD1 matches 10 bases. V trimming: 2 bases; J trimming: 6 bases; junction bases outside the gene matches: 6. The CDR3 is 16 amino acids. Germline values: CDR1 SGHTA, CDR2 FQGNSA. As DNA, the CDR3 is TGTGCCAGCAGCTTATTCGGGACAGGGGTACCCGGGGAGCTGTTTTTT. Its translation: CASSLFGTGVPGELFF. Full variable domain (outside the CDR3, taken from reference TRBV7-2 and TRBJ2-2): GAGVSQSPSNKVTEKGKDVELRCDPISGHTALYWYRQSLGQGLEFLIYFQGNSAPDKSGLPSDRFSAERTGGSVSTLTIQRTQQEDSAVYLCASSLFGTGVPGELFFGEGSRLTVL.

CDR3 in DNA: TGTGCCAGCAGCCTCGGGTCGGGACAGGGGGCGTATGGCTACACCTTC. This sequence encodes CASSLGSGQGAYGYTF. V usage is TRBV5-8 and J usage is TRBJ1-2; 12 nucleotides agree with TRBD1. This CDR3 region has 16 residues. The germline CDR1 and CDR2 sequences are SGHTS and YDEGEE. The trim removed 4 bases at V and 5 bases at J, leaving 9 bases unmatched.

The genes are TRBV28 and TRBJ2-7; TRBD1 aligns across 8 bases. This CDR3 has 15 residues. Unmatched junction bases numbered 9, after V lost 6 bases and J lost 2 bases. Germline V lookup: CDR1 MDHEN, CDR2 SYDVKM. The CDR3 nucleotides are TGTGCCAGCAGCAAAGGGACAGGCGCCCCCTACGAGCAGTACTTC. Protein sequence: CASSKGTGAPYEQYF.

The chain recombines TRBV21-1 with TRBJ2-3; TRBD1 is taken as the D call from the table, unchecked against the DNA. TRBV21-1 is deemed a pseudogene. This CDR3 spans 16 amino acids. The DNA of the CDR3 is TGTGCCAGCAGCCCCCGGGACAGGGGGCGCGCAGATACGCAGTATTTT. Its protein product is CASSPRDRGRADTQYF.

This clone has more than one count but fewer than ten. The chain uses TRBV19 and TRBJ2-1, with D perhaps assigned TRBD1 or TRBD2 (5 bases each). Per germline, CDR1 LNHDA and CDR2 SQIVND (reference sequence). Trimming took off 6 bases at V and 9 bases at J, with 15 bases between the two ends. This CDR3 contains 13 residues. CDR3 DNA: TGTGCCAGTAGCATGCGAGGGGTGGTTGAGCAGTTCTTC. Encoded protein: CASSMRGVVEQFF.

On this clone itself: No conserved phenylalanine or tryptophan ends this CDR3, so it is likely a read error. The chain uses TRBV2 and TRBJ2-3; 7 nucleotides match TRBD1. J was trimmed by 1 base and V by 6 bases; bases with no gene match: 7. The CDR3 covers 15 residues. Germline CDR1 SNHLY, CDR2 FYNNEI. The CDR3 DNA follows: TGTGCCAGCAGCGAGACAGGGATGGGCACAGATACGCAGTATCTT. This gives the protein CASSETGMGTDTQYL.

In its sample, this clone was seen once. The chain carries TRBV4-1 and TRBJ2-3; 8 nucleotides match TRBD2. Germline CDR1 reads MGHRA; CDR2 reads YSYEKL. The CDR3 sequence is 14 residues long. The ends lost 0 bases at V and 7 bases at J; junction bases unmatched: 3. CDR3 in DNA: TGCGCCAGCAGCCAAGAGACGGGGGGGTATACGCAGTATTTT. Translating it yields CASSQETGGYTQYF.